This paragraph reports one TCR beta chain. Per the study methods: Estimates of nucleated cell counts were drawn from the amplification of reference gene primers. The table came from immunoSEQ multiplex PCR; TCRdb's copy has only in-frame clones and leaves some out. That table supplies the V and J calls and clone size; D and trimming were determined from the DNA. Of tens of thousands of clones listed, around 90% are singletons. This entry comes from a study of blood T cell repertoires in COVID-19. Study details: Sources were T cells, B-cell-depleted T cells, or PBMCs; the material itself was cDNA or gDNA.

Seattle's cohort entered during active infection and was followed longitudinally. V was trimmed by 2 bases and J by 1 base, leaving 15 bases between them. CDR1 is MDHEN, CDR2 SYDVKM, per germline. This CDR3 is built from 17 residues. The source of this sequence is a man aged 60-69 years with COVID-19, enrolled during active disease. V is TRBV28 and J is TRBJ1-3, with D uncertain. The source material was peripheral blood. CDR3 protein: CASSLHQEAVSGNTIYF. Here the CDR3 DNA reads TGTGCCAGCAGTTTACACCAAGAGGCAGTATCTGGAAACACCATATATTTT.